This T cell receptor beta chain is from a study of blood T cells in healthy people across ages. The second PCR ran 7 to 11 cycles with a sample-barcoded 5' primer and J-beta primers. TCRdb reprocessed the 5' RACE reads with MiXCR, giving one entry per CDR3 protein. The data show approximately 850,000 distinct CDR3 sequences, around 45% seen once. The CDR3 covers 16 residues. V was clipped by 1 base and J by 0 bases, with 10 bases between them. CDR1 and CDR2 from the germline V gene are SEHNR and FQNEAQ (reference sequence). The clonotype comes from a man between 60 and 75 years old in good health. This chain joins TRBV7-9 and TRBJ2-1; D is uncertain. The sample taken for sequencing was blood. CDR3 in DNA: TGTGCCAGCAGCTTAGACTTTCAGATCTCCTACAATGAGCAGTTCTTC. As protein: CASSLDFQISYNEQFF.